These 12 T cell receptor beta chains came from one sample sequenced in a study of shared clonotypes between healthy human individuals (dated by TCRdb to 2019 to 2021). Receptor amplification or capture employed the immunoSEQ multiplex PCR assay. Entries here come from immuneACCESS through TCRdb and include only in-frame sequences with V and J called. Some clones fail to appear in such tables; in the studies checked, an unresolved V gene covers under half of the shortfall, and the cause of the remainder is unknown. This sample gives some 2.4 million clones in total; approximately 94% of them show up just once. 0.35% to 0.45% of the sample lies in the top ten. The sequencing input was naive CD4+ T cells from PBMCs. According to the study, the label for this sample's cell subset or site signals: CD45RA+ positively selected. Receptor source: a man younger than 30 in good health. Some clones in this sample may be carry-over from other donors' samples.

The CDR3 bases are TGTGCCAGCGGGACTAGGAACACCGGGGAGCTGTTTTTT. It is translated as CASGTRNTGELFF. The V and J genes are TRBV6-1 and TRBJ2-2, with TRBD2 matching 8 bases. The trim removed 8 bases at V and 1 base at J, leaving 0 bases unmatched. Germline V gene lookup returns CDR1 MNHNS and CDR2 SASEGT. The CDR3 has 13 amino acids.

This clone was found a few times. The genes are TRBV6-5 and TRBJ1-5, with no clear D. Germline V gene lookup returns CDR1 MNHEY and CDR2 SVGAGI. The V end was cut by 1 base, the J end by 7 bases, with 11 bases between. The CDR3 length is 14 residues. CDR3 in amino acids: CASSYFSGGQPQHF. DNA for the CDR3: TGTGCCAGCAGTTACTTTTCGGGCGGACAGCCCCAGCATTTT.

This sequence joins TRBV15 and TRBJ2-3, with 7 bases identical to TRBD2. CDR3 length: 19 residues. Looked up from germline, CDR1 is LNHNV and CDR2 is YYDKDF (reference sequence). V gave up 3 bases and J gave up 3 bases; unmatched junction bases: 18. The CDR3 reads CATSRQQGGRGTLTDTQYF. CDR3 bases: TGTGCCACCAGCAGGCAGCAAGGCGGGAGAGGGACTTTAACAGATACGCAGTATTTT.

In this sample, this clone turned up once. V usage is TRBV6-5 and J usage is TRBJ2-5, with 9 nucleotides matching TRBD1. The V gene's germline CDR1 is MNHEY and CDR2 SVGAGI. CDR3 length: 14 amino acids. Trimming at V came to 6 bases and at J to 5 bases, leaving 7 bases not matched to a gene. The CDR3 bases are TGTGCCAGCAGAAAGGACAGGGGCCGGGAGACCCAGTACTTC. As protein: CASRKDRGRETQYF.

This chain uses TRBV10-1 with TRBJ2-5; 7 positions agree with TRBD1. Germline CDR1 WNHNN, CDR2 SYGVQD (reference sequence). The CDR3 is made up of 14 amino acids. Trimming removed 6 bases from V and 1 base from J; junction bases left unmatched: 5. The CDR3 loop is CASRTDRVQETQYF. As DNA, the CDR3 is TGCGCCAGCAGGACAGACAGGGTCCAAGAGACCCAGTACTTC.

V is TRBV7-8 and J is TRBJ2-3; D may be TRBD1 or TRBD2 (5 bases each). Germline CDR1 SGHVS, CDR2 FQNEAQ. The CDR3 is made up of 16 amino acids. V lost 3 bases and J lost 0, with 13 bases in between. The CDR3: CASSLGRTFSTDTQYF. As DNA, the CDR3 is TGTGCCAGCAGCTTGGGACGGACATTTAGCACAGATACGCAGTATTTT.

This chain connects TRBV5-1 to TRBJ2-3; 14 positions agree with TRBD2. Trimming cost V 3 bases and J 6 bases; bases outside gene matches: 9. The germline gives CDR1 SGHRS, CDR2 YFSETQ. This CDR3 region has 17 residues. The CDR3 DNA reads TGCGCCAGCAGCTACACCGGGACTAGCGGGAGTCTGGATACGCAGTATTTT. It encodes CASSYTGTSGSLDTQYF.

This clone was counted between two and nine times. Within the sample, other DNA sequences also encode this same CDR3. This chain connects TRBV18 to TRBJ1-3, with D hard to call. CDR3 length: 14 residues. Trimming pared 2 bases from V and 0 bases from J, leaving 5 bases between. Germline assignment: CDR1 KGHSH and CDR2 LQKENI. Written as DNA, the CDR3 is TGTGCCAGCTCACCAACAGTCTCTGGAAACACCATATATTTT. It specifies CASSPTVSGNTIYF.

The genes are TRBV7-3 and TRBJ2-2, with 9 bases identical to TRBD1. The germline CDR1 and CDR2 sequences are SGHTA and FQGTGA. The length of the CDR3 is 16 residues. V lost 6 bases and J lost 7; bases outside the gene matches: 12. The CDR3 here is CASSPGQGFFGGELFF. In DNA form, the CDR3 reads TGTGCCAGCAGTCCGGGACAGGGCTTTTTTGGCGGGGAGCTGTTTTTT.

The chain couples TRBV27 to TRBJ1-4, with 8 bases fitting TRBD1. Germline assignment: CDR1 MNHEY and CDR2 SMNVEV (reference sequence). CDR3 length equals 16 residues. V dropped 5 bases and J dropped 5; count of bases not matched to a gene: 10. The CDR3 nucleotides are TGTGCCAGCAGTCCGTACCGACAGGGGAGGAATGAAAAACTGTTTTTT. Protein product: CASSPYRQGRNEKLFF.

V and J are TRBV4-1 and TRBJ2-1, with D tentatively TRBD2 (6 bases). Trimming left V 4 bases short and J 9 bases short, with 19 bases between. This CDR3 is built from 15 residues. Germline assignment: CDR1 MGHRA and CDR2 YSYEKL. CDR3 DNA: TGCGCCAGCAGCCCCACCTGGGGGAGGACGGGTGAGCAGTTCTTC. Protein sequence: CASSPTWGRTGEQFF.

The chain has TRBV28 and TRBJ2-2; 8 bases match TRBD2. Germline V gives CDR1 MDHEN, CDR2 SYDVKM. V lost 7 bases to trimming and J lost 1 base; unmatched junction nucleotides: 8. CDR3 length equals 16 residues. The CDR3 loop reads CASNDSGAQNTGELFF. The CDR3 bases are TGTGCCAGCAATGATAGCGGGGCCCAGAACACCGGGGAGCTGTTTTTT.